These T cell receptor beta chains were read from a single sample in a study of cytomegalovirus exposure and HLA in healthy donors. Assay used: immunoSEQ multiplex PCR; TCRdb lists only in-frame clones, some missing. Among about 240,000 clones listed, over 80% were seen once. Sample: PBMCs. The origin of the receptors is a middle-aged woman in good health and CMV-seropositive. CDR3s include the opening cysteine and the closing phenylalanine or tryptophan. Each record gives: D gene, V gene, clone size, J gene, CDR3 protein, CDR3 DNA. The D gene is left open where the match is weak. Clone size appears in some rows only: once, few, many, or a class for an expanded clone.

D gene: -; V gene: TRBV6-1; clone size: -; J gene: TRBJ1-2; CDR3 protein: CASSGQIYGYTF; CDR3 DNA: TGTGCCAGCAGTGGACAGATCTATGGCTACACCTTC
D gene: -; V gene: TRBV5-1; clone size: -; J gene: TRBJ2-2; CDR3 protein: CASSLAGANTGELFF; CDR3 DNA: TGCGCCAGCAGCTTGGCCGGGGCGAACACCGGGGAGCTGTTTTTT
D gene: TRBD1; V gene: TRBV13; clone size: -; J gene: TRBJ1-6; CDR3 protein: CASSQTGGSSPLHF; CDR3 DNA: TGTGCCAGCAGCCAAACAGGGGGGAGTTCACCCCTCCACTTT
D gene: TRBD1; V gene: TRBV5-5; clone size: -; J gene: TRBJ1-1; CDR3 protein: CASRTRQGMNTEAFF; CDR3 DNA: TGTGCCAGCAGGACCCGACAGGGTATGAACACTGAAGCTTTCTTT
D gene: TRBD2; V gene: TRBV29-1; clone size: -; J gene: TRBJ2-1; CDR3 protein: CSVESPTSGISYEQFF; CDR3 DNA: TGCAGCGTTGAATCCCCAACTAGCGGGATTTCTTATGAGCAGTTCTTC
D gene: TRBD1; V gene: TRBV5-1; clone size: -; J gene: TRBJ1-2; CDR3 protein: CASSPDRGDGYTF; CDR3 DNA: TGCGCCAGCAGCCCGGACAGGGGAGATGGCTACACCTTC
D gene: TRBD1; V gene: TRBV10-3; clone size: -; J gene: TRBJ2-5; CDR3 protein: CAISDPGQGQGGETQYF; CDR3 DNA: TGTGCCATCAGTGACCCAGGACAGGGTCAGGGTGGAGAGACCCAGTACTTC
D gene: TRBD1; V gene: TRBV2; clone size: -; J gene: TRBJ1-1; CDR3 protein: CASQIDRGGTEAFF; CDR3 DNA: TGTGCCAGCCAGATCGACAGGGGAGGCACTGAAGCTTTCTTT
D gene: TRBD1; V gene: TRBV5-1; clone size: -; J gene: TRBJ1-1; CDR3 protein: CASGQGGNTEAFF; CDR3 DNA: TGCGCCAGCGGACAGGGTGGGAACACTGAAGCTTTCTTT
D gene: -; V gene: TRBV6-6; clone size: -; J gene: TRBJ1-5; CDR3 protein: CASSLGAGVDQPQHF; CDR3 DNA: TGTGCCAGCAGTTTGGGGGCAGGGGTGGATCAGCCCCAGCATTTT
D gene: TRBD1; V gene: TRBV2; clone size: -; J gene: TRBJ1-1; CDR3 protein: CASTKTGQNTEAFF; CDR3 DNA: TGTGCCAGCACCAAGACAGGGCAGAACACTGAAGCTTTCTTT
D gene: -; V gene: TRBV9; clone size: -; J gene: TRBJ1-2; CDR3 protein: CASSAQTGSGYTF; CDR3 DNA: TGTGCCAGCAGCGCCCAAACAGGGAGCGGCTACACCTTC
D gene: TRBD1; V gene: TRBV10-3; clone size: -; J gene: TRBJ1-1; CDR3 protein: CAIRVSGGTEAFF; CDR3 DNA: TGTGCCATCAGGGTATCAGGGGGCACTGAAGCTTTCTTT
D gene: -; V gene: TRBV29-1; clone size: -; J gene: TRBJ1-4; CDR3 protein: CSVEGRQVNEKLFF; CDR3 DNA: TGCAGCGTTGAAGGGCGACAGGTGAATGAAAAACTGTTTTTT
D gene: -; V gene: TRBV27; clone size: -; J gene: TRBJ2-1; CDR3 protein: CASTPRGRDEQFF; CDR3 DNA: TGTGCCAGCACTCCCAGGGGTCGCGATGAGCAGTTCTTC
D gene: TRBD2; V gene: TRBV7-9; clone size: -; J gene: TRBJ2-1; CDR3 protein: CASSLVAGLASYEQFF; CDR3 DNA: TGTGCCAGCAGCTTAGTAGCGGGACTAGCGAGTTATGAGCAGTTCTTC
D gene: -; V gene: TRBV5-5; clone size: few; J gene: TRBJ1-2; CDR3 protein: CASSFPVGSPGYTF; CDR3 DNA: TGTGCCAGCAGCTTTCCGGTGGGCAGTCCTGGCTACACCTTC
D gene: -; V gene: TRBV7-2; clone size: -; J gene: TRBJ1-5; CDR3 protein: CASSPSPSNQPQHF; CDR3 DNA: TGTGCCAGCTCCCCTAGTCCCAGCAATCAGCCCCAGCATTTT
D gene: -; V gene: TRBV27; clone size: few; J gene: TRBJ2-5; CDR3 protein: CASSLHRDHPQDQETQYF; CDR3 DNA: TGTGCCAGCAGTTTGCACAGGGACCATCCTCAGGACCAAGAGACCCAGTACTTC
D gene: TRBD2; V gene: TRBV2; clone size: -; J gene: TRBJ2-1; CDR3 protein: CATGTSGYNEQFF; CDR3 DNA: TGTGCCACCGGGACTAGCGGTTACAATGAGCAGTTCTTC
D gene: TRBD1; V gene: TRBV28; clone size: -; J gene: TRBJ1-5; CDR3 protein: CASSSRGQGANQPQHF; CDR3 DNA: TGTGCCAGCAGTTCTCGAGGACAGGGGGCGAATCAGCCCCAGCATTTT
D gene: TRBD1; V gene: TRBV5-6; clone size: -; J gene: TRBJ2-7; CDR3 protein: CASSATTRDRDEQYF; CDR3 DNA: TGTGCCAGCAGCGCGACGACCCGGGACAGGGACGAGCAGTACTTC
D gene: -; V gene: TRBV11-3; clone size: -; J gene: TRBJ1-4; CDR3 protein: CASSLRQGLQEKLFF; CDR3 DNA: TGTGCCAGCAGCTTACGGCAGGGCTTGCAGGAAAAACTGTTTTTT
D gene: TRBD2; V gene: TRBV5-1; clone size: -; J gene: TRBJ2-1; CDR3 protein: CASRGGLAGVYEQFF; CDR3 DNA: TGCGCCAGCAGGGGGGGACTAGCGGGAGTCTATGAGCAGTTCTTC
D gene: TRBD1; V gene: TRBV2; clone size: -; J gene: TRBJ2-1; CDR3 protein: CASKTMTGPLRGEQFF; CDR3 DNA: TGTGCCAGCAAGACGATGACAGGGCCCCTTAGAGGTGAGCAGTTCTTC
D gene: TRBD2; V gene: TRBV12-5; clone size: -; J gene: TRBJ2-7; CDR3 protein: CASGGLAGGPREQYF; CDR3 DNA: TGTGCTAGTGGTGGACTAGCGGGAGGGCCCCGCGAGCAGTACTTC
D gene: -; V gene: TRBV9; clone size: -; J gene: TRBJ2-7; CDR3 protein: CASSVGTASYEQYF; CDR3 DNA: TGTGCCAGCAGCGTAGGGACAGCGTCCTACGAGCAGTACTTC
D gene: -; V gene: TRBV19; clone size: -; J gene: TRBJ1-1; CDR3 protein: CASSIEGRGNTEAFF; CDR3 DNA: TGTGCCAGTAGTATAGAAGGGAGGGGGAACACTGAAGCTTTCTTT
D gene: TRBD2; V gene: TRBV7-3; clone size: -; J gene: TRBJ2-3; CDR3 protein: CASSRQIAGGLDTQYF; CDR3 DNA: TGTGCCAGCAGCCGACAAATAGCGGGGGGCTTAGATACGCAGTATTTT
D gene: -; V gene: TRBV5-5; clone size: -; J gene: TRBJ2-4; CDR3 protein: CASSLVQGRVKNIQYF; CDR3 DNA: TGTGCCAGCAGCTTGGTGCAGGGGAGGGTCAAAAACATTCAGTACTTC
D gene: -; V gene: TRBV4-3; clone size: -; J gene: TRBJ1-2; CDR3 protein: CASSQESTAANYGYTF; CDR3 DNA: TGCGCCAGCAGCCAAGAATCCACAGCCGCTAACTATGGCTACACCTTC
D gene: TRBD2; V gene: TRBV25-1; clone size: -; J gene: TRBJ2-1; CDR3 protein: CASSGPTSGLYNEQFF; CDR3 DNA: TGTGCCAGCAGTGGACCGACTAGCGGGCTGTACAATGAGCAGTTCTTC
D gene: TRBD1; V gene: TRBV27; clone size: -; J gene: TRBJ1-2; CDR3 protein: CASSLGGTGPYGYTF; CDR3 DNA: TGTGCCAGCAGTTTAGGAGGGACAGGTCCCTATGGCTACACCTTC
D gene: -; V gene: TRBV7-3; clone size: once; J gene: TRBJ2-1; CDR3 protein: CASSSGLPQDEQFF; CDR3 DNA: TGTGCCAGCAGCTCGGGACTCCCTCAGGATGAGCAGTTCTTC
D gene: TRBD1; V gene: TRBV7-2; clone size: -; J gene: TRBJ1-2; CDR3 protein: CASSLGTGSYGYTF; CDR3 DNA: TGTGCCAGCAGCTTAGGGACAGGGTCCTATGGCTACACCTTC
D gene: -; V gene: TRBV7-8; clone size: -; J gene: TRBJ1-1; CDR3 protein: CASSLVDRGTEAFF; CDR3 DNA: TGTGCCAGCAGCTTAGTAGACCGGGGCACTGAAGCTTTCTTT
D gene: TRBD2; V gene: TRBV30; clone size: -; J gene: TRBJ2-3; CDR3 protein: CAWSVKSGGAWDTQYF; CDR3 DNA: TGTGCCTGGAGTGTAAAAAGCGGGGGGGCCTGGGATACGCAGTATTTT
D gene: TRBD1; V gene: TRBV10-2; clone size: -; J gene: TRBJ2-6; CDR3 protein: CASSLTGTQAGANVLTF; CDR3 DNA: TGCGCCAGCAGCTTGACAGGGACCCAAGCTGGGGCCAACGTCCTGACTTTC
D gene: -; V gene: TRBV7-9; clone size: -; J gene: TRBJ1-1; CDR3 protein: CASSLESGRTEAFF; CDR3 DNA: TGTGCCAGCAGCTTAGAGTCAGGGAGGACTGAAGCTTTCTTT
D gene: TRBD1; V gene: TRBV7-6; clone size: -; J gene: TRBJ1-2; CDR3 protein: CASSPGQGGGYTF; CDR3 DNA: TGTGCCAGCAGCCCCGGACAGGGAGGGGGCTACACCTTC
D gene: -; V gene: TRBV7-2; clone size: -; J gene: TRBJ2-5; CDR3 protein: CASSLQGTQYF; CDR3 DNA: TGTGCCAGCAGCCTCCAGGGGACCCAGTACTTC
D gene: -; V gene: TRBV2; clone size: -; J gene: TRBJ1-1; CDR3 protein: CASAAFRAGSTEAFF; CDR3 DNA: TGTGCCAGCGCCGCGTTTCGGGCGGGGAGCACTGAAGCTTTCTTT
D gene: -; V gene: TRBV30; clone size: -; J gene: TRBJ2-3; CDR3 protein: CAWSVIEATQYF; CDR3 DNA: TGTGCCTGGAGTGTAATAGAAGCTACGCAGTATTTT
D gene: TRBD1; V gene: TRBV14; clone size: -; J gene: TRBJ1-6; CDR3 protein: CASSQYRGNNSPLHF; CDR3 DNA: TGTGCCAGCAGCCAATACAGGGGAAATAATTCACCCCTCCACTTT
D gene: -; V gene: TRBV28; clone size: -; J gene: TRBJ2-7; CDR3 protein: CASRAVSYEQYF; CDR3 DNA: TGTGCCAGCAGAGCGGTCAGCTACGAGCAGTACTTC
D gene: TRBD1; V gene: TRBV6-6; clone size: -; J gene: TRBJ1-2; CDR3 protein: CASSADPGGLGYTF; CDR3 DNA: TGTGCCAGCAGCGCCGACCCAGGGGGCCTTGGCTACACCTTC
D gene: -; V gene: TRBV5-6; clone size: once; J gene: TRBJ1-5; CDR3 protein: CASSLGLWQQPQHF; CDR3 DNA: TGTGCCAGCAGCTTGGGACTGTGGCAACAGCCCCAGCATTTT
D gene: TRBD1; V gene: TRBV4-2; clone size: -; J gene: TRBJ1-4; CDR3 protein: CASSQDVAGGGEKLFF; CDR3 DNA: TGTGCCAGCAGCCAAGATGTGGCAGGGGGAGGTGAAAAACTGTTTTTT
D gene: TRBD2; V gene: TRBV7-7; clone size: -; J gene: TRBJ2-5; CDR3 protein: CASSPGGAGVQETQYF; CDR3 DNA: TGTGCCAGCAGCCCGGGAGGGGCTGGGGTTCAAGAGACCCAGTACTTC
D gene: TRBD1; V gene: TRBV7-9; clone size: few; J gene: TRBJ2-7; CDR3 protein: CASSPNPTGEMEQYF; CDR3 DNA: TGTGCCAGCAGCCCCAACCCGACAGGGGAAATGGAGCAGTACTTC
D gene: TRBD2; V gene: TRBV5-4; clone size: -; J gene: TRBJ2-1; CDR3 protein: CASSFRIGTRPYNEQFF; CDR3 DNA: TGTGCCAGCAGCTTTAGAATTGGGACTAGGCCTTACAATGAGCAGTTCTTC
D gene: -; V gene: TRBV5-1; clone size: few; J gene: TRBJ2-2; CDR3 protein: CASSSWGTSGELFF; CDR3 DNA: TGCGCCAGCAGCTCCTGGGGGACATCCGGGGAGCTGTTTTTT